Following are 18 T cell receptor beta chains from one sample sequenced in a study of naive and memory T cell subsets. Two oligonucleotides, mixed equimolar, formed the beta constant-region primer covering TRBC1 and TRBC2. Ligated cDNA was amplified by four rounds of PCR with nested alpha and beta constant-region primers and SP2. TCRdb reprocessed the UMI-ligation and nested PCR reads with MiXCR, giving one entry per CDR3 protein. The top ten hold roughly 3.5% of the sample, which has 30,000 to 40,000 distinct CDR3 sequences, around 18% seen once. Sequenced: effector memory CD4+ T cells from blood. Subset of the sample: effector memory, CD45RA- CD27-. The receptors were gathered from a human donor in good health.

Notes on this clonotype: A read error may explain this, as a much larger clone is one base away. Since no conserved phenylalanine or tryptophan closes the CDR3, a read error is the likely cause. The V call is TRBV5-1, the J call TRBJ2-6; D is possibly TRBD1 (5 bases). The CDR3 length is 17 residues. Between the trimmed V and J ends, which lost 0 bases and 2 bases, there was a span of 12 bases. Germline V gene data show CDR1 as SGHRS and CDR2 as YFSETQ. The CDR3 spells CASSLEGVQAGANVLTS. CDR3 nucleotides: TGCGCCAGCAGCTTGGAAGGGGTTCAAGCTGGGGCCAACGTCCTGACTTCC.

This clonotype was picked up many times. The CDR3 loop is CSARLTLGKQFF. DNA of the CDR3: TGCAGTGCTAGGTTGACTTTGGGGAAGCAGTTCTTC. The V gene is TRBV20-1, the J gene TRBJ2-1; no clear D gene. This CDR3 is built from 12 residues. V was cut by 3 bases and J by 11 bases, with 14 bases left in between. Looked up from germline, CDR1 is DFQATT and CDR2 is SNEGSKA (reference sequence).

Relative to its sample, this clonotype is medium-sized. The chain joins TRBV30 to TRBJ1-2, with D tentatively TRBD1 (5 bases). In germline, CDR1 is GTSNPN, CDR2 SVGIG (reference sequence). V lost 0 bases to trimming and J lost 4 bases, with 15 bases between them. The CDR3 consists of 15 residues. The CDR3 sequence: CAWSVLRGTLYGYTF. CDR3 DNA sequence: TGTGCCTGGAGTGTACTTAGGGGAACCCTCTATGGCTACACCTTC.

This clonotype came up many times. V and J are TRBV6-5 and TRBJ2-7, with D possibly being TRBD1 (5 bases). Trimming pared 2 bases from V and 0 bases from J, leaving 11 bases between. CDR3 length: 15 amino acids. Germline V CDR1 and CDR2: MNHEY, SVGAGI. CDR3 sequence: CASSYLTASSYEQYF. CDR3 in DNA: TGTGCCAGCAGTTACCTGACAGCTAGCTCCTACGAGCAGTACTTC.

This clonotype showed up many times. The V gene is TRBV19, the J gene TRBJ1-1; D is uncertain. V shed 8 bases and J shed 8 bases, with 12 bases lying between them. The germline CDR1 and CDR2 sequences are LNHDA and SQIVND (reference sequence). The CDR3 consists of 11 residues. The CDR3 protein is CASDTEREAFF. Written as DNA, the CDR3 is TGTGCCAGTGATACAGAGAGAGAAGCTTTCTTT.

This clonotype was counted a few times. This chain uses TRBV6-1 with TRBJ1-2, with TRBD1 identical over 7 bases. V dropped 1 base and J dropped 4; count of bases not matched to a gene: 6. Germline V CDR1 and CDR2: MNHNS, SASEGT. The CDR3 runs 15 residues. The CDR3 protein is CASSEDRGAPYGYTF. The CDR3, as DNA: TGTGCCAGCAGTGAAGACAGGGGCGCTCCCTATGGCTACACCTTC.

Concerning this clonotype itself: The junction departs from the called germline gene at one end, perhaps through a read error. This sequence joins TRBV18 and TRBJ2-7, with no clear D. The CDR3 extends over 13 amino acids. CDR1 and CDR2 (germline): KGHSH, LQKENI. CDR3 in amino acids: CASSPSYQDRLIF. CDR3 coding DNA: TGTGCCAGCTCACCCTCCTATCAGGATCGGCTCATATTC. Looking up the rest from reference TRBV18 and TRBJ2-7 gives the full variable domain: NAGVMQNPRHLVRRRGQEARLRCSPMKGHSHVYWYRQLPEEGLKFMVYLQKENIIDESGMPKERFSAEFPKEGPSILRIQQVVRGDSAAYFCASSPSYQDRLIFGPGTRLTVT.

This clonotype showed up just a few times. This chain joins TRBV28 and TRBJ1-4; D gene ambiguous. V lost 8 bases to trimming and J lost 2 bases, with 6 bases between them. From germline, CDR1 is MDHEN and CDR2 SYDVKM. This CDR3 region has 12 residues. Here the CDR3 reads CASQWTNEKLFF. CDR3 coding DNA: TGTGCCAGCCAATGGACTAATGAAAAACTGTTTTTT.

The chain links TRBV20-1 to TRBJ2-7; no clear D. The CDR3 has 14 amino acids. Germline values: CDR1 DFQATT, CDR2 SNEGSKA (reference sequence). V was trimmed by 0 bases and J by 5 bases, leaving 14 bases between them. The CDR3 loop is CSARERRLSDEQYF. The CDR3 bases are TGCAGTGCTAGAGAACGCCGTTTAAGCGACGAGCAGTACTTC.

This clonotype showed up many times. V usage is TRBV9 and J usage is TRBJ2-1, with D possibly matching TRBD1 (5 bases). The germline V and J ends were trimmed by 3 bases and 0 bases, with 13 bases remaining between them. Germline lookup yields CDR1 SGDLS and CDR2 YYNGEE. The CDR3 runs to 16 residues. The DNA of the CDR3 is TGTGCCAGCAGCGCCTATGGGGCAAGCTCCTACAATGAGCAGTTCTTC. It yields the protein CASSAYGASSYNEQFF.

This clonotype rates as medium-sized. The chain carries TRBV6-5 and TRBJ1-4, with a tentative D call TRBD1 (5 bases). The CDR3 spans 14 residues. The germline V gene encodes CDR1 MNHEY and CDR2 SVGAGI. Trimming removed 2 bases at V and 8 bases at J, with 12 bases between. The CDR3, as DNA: TGTGCCAGCAGTTACGGCAGGGTAGGGGAAAAACTGTTTTTT. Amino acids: CASSYGRVGEKLFF.

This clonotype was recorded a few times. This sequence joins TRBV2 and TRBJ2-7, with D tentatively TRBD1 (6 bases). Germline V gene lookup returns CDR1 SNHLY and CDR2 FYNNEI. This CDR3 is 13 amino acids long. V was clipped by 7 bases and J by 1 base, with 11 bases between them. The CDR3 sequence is CASKRGSSYEQYF. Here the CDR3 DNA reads TGTGCCAGCAAGAGGGGGAGTTCCTACGAGCAGTACTTC.

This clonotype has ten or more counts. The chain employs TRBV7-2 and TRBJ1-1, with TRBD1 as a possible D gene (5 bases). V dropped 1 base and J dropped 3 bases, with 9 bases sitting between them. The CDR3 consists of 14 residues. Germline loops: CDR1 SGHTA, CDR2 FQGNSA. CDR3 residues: CASSLVWGDTEAFF. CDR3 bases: TGTGCCAGCAGCTTAGTTTGGGGCGACACTGAAGCTTTCTTT.

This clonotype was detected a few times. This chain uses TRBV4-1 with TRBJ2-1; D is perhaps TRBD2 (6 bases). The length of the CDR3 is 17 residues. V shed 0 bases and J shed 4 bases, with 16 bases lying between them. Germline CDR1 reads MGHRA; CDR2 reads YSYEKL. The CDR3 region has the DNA TGCGCCAGCAGCCAAGATTTGGGGCTAGCGCAGTACAATGAGCAGTTCTTC. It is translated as CASSQDLGLAQYNEQFF.

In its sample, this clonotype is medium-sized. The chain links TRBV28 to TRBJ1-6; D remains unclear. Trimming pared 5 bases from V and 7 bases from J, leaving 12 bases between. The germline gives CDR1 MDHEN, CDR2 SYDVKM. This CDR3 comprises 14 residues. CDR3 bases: TGTGCCAGCAGTCCCTCACTAGGAAATTCACCCCTCCACTTT. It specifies CASSPSLGNSPLHF.

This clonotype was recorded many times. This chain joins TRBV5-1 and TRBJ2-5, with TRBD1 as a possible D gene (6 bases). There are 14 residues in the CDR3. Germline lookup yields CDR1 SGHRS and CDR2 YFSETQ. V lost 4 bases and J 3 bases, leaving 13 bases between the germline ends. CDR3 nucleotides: TGCGCCAGCAGCGGAACCGGGACAAAAGAGACCCAGTACTTC. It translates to CASSGTGTKETQYF.

CDR3 bases: TGTGCCAGCAGCTTAGTTGGCGGGAGAGTTGATGAGCAGTTCTTC. This sequence encodes CASSLVGGRVDEQFF. The rearrangement joins TRBV7-2 to TRBJ2-1; TRBD2 matches 7 bases. V dropped 1 base and J dropped 8; count of bases not matched to a gene: 8. This CDR3 has 15 residues. Germline V gene data show CDR1 as SGHTA and CDR2 as FQGNSA.

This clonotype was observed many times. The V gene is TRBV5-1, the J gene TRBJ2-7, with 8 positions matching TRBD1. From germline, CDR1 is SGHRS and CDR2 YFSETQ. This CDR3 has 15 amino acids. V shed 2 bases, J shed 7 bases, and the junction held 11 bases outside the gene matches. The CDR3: CASSFSGQESGEQYF. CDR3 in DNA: TGCGCCAGCAGCTTTTCGGGACAGGAATCTGGTGAGCAGTACTTC.